The entry below gives a single TCR beta chain sequence along with its context. The data derive from a study of blood T cell repertoires in COVID-19. The CDR3 is 14 amino acids. V was cut by 1 base and J by 8 bases, with 9 bases left in between. The V gene's germline CDR1 is KGHSH and CDR2 LQKENI. Libraries were prepared by immunoSEQ multiplex PCR; TCRdb keeps only in-frame clonotypes and omits some of them. This table has about 280,000 clones, roughly 80% appearing once. Specimen: PBMCs or T cells enriched from blood (not recorded which). This chain joins TRBV18 and TRBJ1-6; possible D gene TRBD1, 6 bases. The receptor was derived from a man in his forties who had been exposed to COVID-19. The CDR3 region has the DNA TGTGCCAGCTCACCACAGGGGGATGATTCACCCCTCCACTTT. This encodes CASSPQGDDSPLHF. Together with reference TRBV18 and TRBJ1-6, the CDR3 gives the full variable domain: NAGVMQNPRHLVRRRGQEARLRCSPMKGHSHVYWYRQLPEEGLKFMVYLQKENIIDESGMPKERFSAEFPKEGPSILRIQQVVRGDSAAYFCASSPQGDDSPLHFGNGTRLTVT.